This T cell receptor beta chain appears in the sequencing data of a study of sequential checkpoint blockade in melanoma. Study in general: Both treatment sequences were followed by maintenance nivolumab. Matched biopsies came pretreatment and at week 13 for approximately 22 patients.

The treatment is: randomized to nivolumab then ipilimumab (arm A) or the reverse (arm B). DNA-damaging chemotherapy had not been given to any patient beforehand. This CDR3 has 14 residues. V shed 7 bases and J 2 bases; nucleotides not matched to a gene: 5. Germline loops: CDR1 MNHGY, CDR2 SAAAGT. Using immunoSEQ multiplex PCR, the repertoire was profiled, and TCRdb retains in-frame clones only, with some absent. The table lists under 3,500 clones, approximately 22% of them singletons. The input for sequencing was tumor tissue (inferred from file names), taken from a patient given nivolumab and ipilimumab in sequence. The gene calls are TRBV6-8 and TRBJ2-3, with TRBD1 identical over 8 bases. The sequence derives from a human patient with melanoma. Some clones in this sample may be carry-over from other donors' samples. The CDR3 nucleotides read TGTGCCAGCATGGGACAGGTCCACACAGATACGCAGTATTTT. It is translated as CASMGQVHTDTQYF.